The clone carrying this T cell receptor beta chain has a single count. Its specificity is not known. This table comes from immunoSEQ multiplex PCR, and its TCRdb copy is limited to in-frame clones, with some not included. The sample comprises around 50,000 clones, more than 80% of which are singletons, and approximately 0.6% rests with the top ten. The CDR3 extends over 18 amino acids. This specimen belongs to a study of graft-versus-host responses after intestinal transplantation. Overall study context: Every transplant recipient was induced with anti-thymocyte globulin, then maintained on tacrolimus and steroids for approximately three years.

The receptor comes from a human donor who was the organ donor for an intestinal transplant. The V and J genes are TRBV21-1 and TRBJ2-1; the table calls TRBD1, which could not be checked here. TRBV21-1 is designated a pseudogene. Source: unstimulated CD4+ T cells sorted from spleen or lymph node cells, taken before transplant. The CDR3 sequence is CASSPMGGTGGPLSEQFF. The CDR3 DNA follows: TGTGCCAGCAGCCCAATGGGGGGGACAGGGGGCCCCTTGAGTGAGCAGTTCTTC.